This TCR beta chain originates from a study of blood T cell repertoires in COVID-19. About the study: Whether acute or convalescent, the COVID-19 samples came from the United States, Italy and Spain. PBMCs, B-cell-depleted T cells, or T cells provided the cDNA or gDNA that made up the material.

J gave up 1 base and V 7 bases, and 5 bases lay outside the gene matches. Per the germline V gene, CDR1 is SGDLS and CDR2 is YYNGEE. There are 15 residues in the CDR3. The authors' processing: Quantification of nucleated cells was approximated via reference gene primer amplification. Method: immunoSEQ multiplex PCR; TCRdb's copy keeps in-frame clones and lacks some. D and trimming were read from the DNA, whereas the V and J calls and clone size are those reported in that table. Of about 140,000 clones in the sample, less than 80% were seen once. This clonotype was sampled from a man in his 60s with acute or convalescent COVID-19. V usage is TRBV9 and J usage is TRBJ1-5; 10 bases map to TRBD1. Sequenced: peripheral blood. CDR3 in DNA: TGTGCCAGCTCTGGGGGACAGGGGAGCAATCAGCCCCAGCATTTT. Translating it yields CASSGGQGSNQPQHF.